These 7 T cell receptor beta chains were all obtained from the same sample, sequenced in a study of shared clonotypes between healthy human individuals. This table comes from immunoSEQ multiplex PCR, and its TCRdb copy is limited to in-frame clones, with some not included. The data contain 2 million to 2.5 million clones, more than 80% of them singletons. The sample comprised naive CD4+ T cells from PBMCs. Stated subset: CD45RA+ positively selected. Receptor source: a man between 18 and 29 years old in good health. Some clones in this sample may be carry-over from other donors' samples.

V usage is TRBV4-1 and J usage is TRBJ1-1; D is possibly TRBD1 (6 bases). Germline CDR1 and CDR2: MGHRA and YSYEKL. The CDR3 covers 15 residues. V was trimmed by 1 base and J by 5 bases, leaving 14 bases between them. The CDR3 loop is CASSQVSGGATEAFF. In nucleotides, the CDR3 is TGCGCCAGCAGCCAAGTATCTGGGGGGGCGACTGAAGCTTTCTTT.

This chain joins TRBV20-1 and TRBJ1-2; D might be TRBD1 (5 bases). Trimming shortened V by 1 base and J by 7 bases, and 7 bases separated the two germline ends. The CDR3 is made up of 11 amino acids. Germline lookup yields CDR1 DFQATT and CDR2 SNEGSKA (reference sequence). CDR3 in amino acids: CSARAGAGYTF. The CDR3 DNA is TGCAGTGCTAGAGCTGGGGCTGGCTACACCTTC.

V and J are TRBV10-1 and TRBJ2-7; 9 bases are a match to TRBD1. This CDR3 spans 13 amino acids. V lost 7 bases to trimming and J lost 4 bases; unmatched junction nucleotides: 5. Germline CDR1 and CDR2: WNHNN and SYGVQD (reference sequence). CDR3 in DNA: TGCGCCAGCAAAGGACAGGGGATGTACGAGCAGTACTTC. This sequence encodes CASKGQGMYEQYF.

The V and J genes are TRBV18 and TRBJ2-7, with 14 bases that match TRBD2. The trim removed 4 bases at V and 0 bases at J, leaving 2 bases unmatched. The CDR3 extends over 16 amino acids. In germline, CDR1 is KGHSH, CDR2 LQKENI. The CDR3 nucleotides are TGTGCCAGCTCACACGGGACTAGCGGGAGCTCCTACGAGCAGTACTTC. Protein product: CASSHGTSGSSYEQYF.

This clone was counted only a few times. The CDR3, as DNA: TGTGCCTGGAGTGCACAGGGGACTGGCTACACCTTC. Translating it yields CAWSAQGTGYTF. The V and J genes are TRBV30 and TRBJ1-2, with 7 bases lining up with TRBD1. Trimming cost V 1 base and J 7 bases; bases outside gene matches: 3. The CDR3 covers 12 residues. Germline CDR1 and CDR2: GTSNPN and SVGIG (reference sequence).

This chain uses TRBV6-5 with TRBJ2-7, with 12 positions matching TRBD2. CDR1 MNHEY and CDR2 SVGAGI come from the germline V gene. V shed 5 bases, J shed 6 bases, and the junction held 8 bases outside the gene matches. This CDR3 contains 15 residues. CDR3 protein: CASSRASGRAPEQYF. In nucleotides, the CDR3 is TGTGCCAGCAGTCGGGCTAGCGGGAGGGCCCCCGAGCAGTACTTC.

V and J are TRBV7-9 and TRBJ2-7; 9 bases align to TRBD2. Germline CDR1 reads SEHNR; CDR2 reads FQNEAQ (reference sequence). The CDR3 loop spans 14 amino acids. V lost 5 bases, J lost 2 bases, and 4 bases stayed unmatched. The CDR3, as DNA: TGTGCCAGCAGCCGGACTAGCGACACCTACGAGCAGTACTTC. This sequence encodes CASSRTSDTYEQYF.